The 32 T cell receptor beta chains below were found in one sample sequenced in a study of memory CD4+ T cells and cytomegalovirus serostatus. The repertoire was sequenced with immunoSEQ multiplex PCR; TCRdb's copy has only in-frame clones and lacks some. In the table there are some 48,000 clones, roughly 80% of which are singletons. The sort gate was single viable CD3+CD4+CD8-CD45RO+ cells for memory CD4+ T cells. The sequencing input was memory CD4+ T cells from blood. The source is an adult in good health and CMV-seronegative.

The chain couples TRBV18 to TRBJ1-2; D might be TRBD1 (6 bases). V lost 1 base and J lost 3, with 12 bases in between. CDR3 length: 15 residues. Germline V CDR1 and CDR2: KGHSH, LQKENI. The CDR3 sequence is CASSPLSRGHYGYTF. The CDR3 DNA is TGTGCCAGCTCACCACTAAGCAGGGGCCACTATGGCTACACCTTC.

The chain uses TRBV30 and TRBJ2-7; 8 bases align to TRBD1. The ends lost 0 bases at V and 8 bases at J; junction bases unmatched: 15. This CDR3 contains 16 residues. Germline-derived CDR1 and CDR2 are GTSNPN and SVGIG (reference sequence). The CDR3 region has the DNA TGTGCCTGGAGTGTAAAGTCCACAGGGGGTAGGGGCAAGCAGTACTTC. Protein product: CAWSVKSTGGRGKQYF.

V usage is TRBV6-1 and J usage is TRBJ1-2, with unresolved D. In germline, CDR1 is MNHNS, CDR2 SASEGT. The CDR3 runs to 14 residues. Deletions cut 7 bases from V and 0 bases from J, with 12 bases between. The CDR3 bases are TGTGCCAGCAAGGCAGGACCAGCTAACTATGGCTACACCTTC. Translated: CASKAGPANYGYTF.

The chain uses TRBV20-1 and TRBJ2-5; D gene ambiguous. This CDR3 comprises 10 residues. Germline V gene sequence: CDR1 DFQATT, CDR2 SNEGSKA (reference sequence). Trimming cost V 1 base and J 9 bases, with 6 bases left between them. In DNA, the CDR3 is TGCAGTGCTAGAGGGAATGCCCAGTACTTC. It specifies CSARGNAQYF.

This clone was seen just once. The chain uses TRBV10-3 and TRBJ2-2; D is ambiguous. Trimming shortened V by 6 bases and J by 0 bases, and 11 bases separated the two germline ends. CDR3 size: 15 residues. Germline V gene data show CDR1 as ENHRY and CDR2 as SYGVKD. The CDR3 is CAIRETSTNTGELFF. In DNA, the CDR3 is TGTGCCATCAGAGAGACATCTACGAACACCGGGGAGCTGTTTTTT.

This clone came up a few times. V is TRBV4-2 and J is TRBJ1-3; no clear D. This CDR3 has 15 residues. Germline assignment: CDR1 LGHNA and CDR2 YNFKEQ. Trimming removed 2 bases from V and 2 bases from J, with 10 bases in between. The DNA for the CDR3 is TGTGCCAGCAGCCAATTTCATGGTACTGGAAACACCATATATTTT. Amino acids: CASSQFHGTGNTIYF.

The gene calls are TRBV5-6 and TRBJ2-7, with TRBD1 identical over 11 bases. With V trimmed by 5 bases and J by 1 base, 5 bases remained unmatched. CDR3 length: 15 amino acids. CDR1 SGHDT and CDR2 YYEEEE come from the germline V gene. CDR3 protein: CASSWRDRGSYEQYF. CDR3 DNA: TGTGCCAGCAGTTGGCGGGACAGGGGGTCCTACGAGCAGTACTTC.

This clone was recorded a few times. CDR3 sequence: CASSVGTGSQPQHF. As DNA, the CDR3 is TGTGCCAGCAGCGTAGGAACGGGAAGTCAGCCCCAGCATTTT. This chain links TRBV9 with TRBJ1-5, with no clear D. The germline V gene has CDR1 SGDLS and CDR2 YYNGEE. The CDR3 has 14 amino acids. Between the trimmed V and J ends, which lost 0 bases and 6 bases, there was a span of 10 bases.

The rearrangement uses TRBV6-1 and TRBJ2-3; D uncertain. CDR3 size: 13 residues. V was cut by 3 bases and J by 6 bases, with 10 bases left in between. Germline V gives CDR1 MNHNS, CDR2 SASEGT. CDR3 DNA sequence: TGTGCCAGCAGTGATCCGCCATTGGATACGCAGTATTTT. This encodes CASSDPPLDTQYF.

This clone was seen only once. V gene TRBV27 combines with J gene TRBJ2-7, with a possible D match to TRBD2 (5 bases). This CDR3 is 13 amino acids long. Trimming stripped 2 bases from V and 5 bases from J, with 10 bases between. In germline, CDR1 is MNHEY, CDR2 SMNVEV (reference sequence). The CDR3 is CASSLRGPHEQYF. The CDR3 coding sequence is TGTGCCAGCAGTTTACGCGGGCCCCACGAGCAGTACTTC.

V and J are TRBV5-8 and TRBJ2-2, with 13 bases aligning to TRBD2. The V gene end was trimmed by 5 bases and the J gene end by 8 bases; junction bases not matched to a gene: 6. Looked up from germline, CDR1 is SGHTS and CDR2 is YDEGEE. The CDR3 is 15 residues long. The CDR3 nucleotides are TGTGCCAGCAGACTAGCGGGAGGGCCATCAGGGGAGCTGTTTTTT. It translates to CASRLAGGPSGELFF.

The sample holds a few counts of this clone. The CDR3 region is CASSLGEAISGNTIYF. In DNA, the CDR3 is TGCGCCAGCAGCTTGGGAGAGGCTATAAGTGGAAACACCATATATTTT. This chain joins TRBV5-1 and TRBJ1-3; no clear D gene. The germline gives CDR1 SGHRS, CDR2 YFSETQ. V was cut by 0 bases and J by 3 bases, with 13 bases left in between. CDR3 size: 16 residues.

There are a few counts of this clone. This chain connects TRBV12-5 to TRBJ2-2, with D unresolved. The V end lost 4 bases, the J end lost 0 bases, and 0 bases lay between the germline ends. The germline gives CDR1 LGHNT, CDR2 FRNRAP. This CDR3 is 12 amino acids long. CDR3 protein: CASGSNTGELFF. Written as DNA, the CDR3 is TGTGCTAGTGGTTCGAACACCGGGGAGCTGTTTTTT.

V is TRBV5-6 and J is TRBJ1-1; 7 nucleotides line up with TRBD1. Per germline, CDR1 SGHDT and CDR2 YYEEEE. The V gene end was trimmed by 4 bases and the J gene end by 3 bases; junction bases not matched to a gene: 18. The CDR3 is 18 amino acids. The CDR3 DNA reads TGTGCCAGCAGCCTTCCACGATACAGGGGCGGTTTGGACACTGAAGCTTTCTTT. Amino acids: CASSLPRYRGGLDTEAFF. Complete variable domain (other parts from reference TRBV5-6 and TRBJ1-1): DAGVTQSPTHLIKTRGQQVTLRCSPKSGHDTVSWYQQALGQGPQFIFQYYEEEERQRGNFPDRFSGHQFPNYSSELNVNALLLGDSALYLCASSLPRYRGGLDTEAFFGQGTRLTVV.

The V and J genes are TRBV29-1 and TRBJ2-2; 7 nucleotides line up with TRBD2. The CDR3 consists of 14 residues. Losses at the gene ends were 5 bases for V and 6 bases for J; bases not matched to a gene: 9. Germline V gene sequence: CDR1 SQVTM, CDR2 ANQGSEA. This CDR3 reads CSVWGGVDAGELFF. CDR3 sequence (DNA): TGCAGCGTTTGGGGAGGGGTGGACGCCGGGGAGCTGTTTTTT.

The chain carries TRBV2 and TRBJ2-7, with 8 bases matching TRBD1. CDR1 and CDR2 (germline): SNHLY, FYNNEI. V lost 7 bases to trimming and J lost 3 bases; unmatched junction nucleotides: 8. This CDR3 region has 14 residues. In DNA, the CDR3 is TGTGCCAGCACTACAGGGGGAGGTATCTACGAGCAGTACTTC. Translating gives CASTTGGGIYEQYF. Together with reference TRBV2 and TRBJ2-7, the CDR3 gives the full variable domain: EPEVTQTPSHQVTQMGQEVILRCVPISNHLYFYWYRQILGQKVEFLVSFYNNEISEKSEIFDDQFSVERPDGSNFTLKIRSTKLEDSAMYFCASTTGGGIYEQYFGPGTRLTVT.

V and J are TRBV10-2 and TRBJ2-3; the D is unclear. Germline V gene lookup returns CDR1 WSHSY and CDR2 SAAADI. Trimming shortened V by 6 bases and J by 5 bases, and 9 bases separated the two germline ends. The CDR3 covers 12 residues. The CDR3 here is CASSPVGDTQYF. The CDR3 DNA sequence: TGCGCCAGCAGCCCGGTGGGAGATACGCAGTATTTT.

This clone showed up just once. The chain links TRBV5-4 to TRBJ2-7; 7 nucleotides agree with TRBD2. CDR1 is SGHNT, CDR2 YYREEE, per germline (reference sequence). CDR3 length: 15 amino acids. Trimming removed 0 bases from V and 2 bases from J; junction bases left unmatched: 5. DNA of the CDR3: TGTGCCAGCAGCTTGGATCCTAGCGGCCCCTACGAGCAGTACTTC. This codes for CASSLDPSGPYEQYF.

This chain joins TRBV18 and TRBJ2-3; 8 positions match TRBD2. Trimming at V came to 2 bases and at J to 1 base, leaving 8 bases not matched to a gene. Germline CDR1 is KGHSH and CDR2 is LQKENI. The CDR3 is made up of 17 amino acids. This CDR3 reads CASSPKFRAGGTDTQYF. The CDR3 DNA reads TGTGCCAGCTCACCAAAATTTCGAGCGGGAGGCACAGATACGCAGTATTTT.

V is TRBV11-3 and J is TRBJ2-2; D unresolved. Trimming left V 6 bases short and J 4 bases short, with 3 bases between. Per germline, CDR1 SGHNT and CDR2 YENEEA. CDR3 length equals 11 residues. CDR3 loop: CASSITGELFF. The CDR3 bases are TGTGCCAGCAGTATCACCGGGGAGCTGTTTTTT.

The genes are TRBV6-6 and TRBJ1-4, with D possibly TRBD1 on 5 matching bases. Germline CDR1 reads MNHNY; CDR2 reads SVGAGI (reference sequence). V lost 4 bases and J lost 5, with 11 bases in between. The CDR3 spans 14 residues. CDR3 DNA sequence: TGTGCCAGCAGTTCTCGGGGGGACAATGAAAAACTGTTTTTT. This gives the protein CASSSRGDNEKLFF.

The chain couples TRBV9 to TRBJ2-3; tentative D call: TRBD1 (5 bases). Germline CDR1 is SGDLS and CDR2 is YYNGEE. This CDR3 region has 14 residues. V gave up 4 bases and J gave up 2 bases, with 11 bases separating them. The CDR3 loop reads CASSPGFDTDTQYF. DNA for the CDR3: TGTGCCAGCAGCCCAGGGTTCGACACAGATACGCAGTATTTT.

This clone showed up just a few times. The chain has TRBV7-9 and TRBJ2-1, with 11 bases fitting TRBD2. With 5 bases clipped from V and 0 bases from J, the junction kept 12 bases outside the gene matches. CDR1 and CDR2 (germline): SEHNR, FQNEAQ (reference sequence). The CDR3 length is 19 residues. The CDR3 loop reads CASSPSIVTSGSSYNEQFF. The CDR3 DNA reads TGTGCCAGCAGCCCATCTATCGTCACTAGCGGGAGCTCCTACAATGAGCAGTTCTTC.

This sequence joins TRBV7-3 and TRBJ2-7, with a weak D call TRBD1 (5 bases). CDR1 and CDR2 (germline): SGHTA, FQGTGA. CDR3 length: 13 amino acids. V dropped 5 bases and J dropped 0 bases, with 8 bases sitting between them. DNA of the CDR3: TGTGCCAGCAGCAGGGGCGACTCCTACGAGCAGTACTTC. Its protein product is CASSRGDSYEQYF. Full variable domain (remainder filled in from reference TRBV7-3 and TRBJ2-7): GAGVSQTPSNKVTEKGKYVELRCDPISGHTALYWYRQSLGQGPEFLIYFQGTGAADDSGLPNDRFFAVRPEGSVSTLKIQRTERGDSAVYLCASSRGDSYEQYFGPGTRLTVT.

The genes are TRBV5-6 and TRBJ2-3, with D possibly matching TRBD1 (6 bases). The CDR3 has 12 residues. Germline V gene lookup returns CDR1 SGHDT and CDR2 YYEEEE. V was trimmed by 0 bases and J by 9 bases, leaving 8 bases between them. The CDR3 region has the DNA TGTGCCAGCAGCTTGGCTGGGGGCACGCAGTATTTT. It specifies CASSLAGGTQYF.

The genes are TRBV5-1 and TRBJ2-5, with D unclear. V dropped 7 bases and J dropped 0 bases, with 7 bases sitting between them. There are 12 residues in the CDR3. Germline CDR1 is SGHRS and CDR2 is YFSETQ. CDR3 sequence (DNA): TGCGCCAGCTTCGTAAACCAAGAGACCCAGTACTTC. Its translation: CASFVNQETQYF. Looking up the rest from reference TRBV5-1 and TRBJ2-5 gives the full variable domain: KAGVTQTPRYLIKTRGQQVTLSCSPISGHRSVSWYQQTPGQGLQFLFEYFSETQRNKGNFPGRFSGRQFSNSRSEMNVSTLELGDSALYLCASFVNQETQYFGPGTRLLVL.

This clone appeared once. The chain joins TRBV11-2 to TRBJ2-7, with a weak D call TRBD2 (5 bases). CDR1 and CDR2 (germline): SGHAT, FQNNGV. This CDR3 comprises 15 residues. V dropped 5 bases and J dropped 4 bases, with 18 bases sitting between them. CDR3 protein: CASSPAGILGYEQYF. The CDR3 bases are TGTGCCAGCAGCCCAGCCGGGATCTTGGGTTACGAGCAGTACTTC.

CDR3 nucleotide sequence: TGTGCCAGCAGCCCGGGCACACAGTACCAAGAGACCCAGTACTTC. Amino acid sequence: CASSPGTQYQETQYF. The chain joins TRBV7-3 to TRBJ2-5; D is unresolved. Between the trimmed V and J ends, which lost 5 bases and 0 bases, there was a span of 13 bases. The CDR3 runs to 15 residues. Germline V lookup: CDR1 SGHTA, CDR2 FQGTGA.

The CDR3 nucleotides are TGTGCCAGCGGGTCCTCCTTTAACTATGGCTACACCTTC. Its protein is CASGSSFNYGYTF. This chain uses TRBV7-9 with TRBJ1-2; D is unresolved. Germline V lookup: CDR1 SEHNR, CDR2 FQNEAQ (reference sequence). The CDR3 is 13 residues long. Trimming removed 8 bases at V and 1 base at J, with 11 bases between.

CDR3 bases: TGTGCCCCAAATCACTATCTGGGCAATGAGCAGTTCTTC. This translates into CAPNHYLGNEQFF. This chain joins TRBV7-6 and TRBJ2-1, with D hard to call. This CDR3 contains 13 residues. Looked up from germline, CDR1 is SGHVS and CDR2 is FNYEAQ. The germline V and J ends were trimmed by 11 bases and 6 bases, with 17 bases remaining between them.

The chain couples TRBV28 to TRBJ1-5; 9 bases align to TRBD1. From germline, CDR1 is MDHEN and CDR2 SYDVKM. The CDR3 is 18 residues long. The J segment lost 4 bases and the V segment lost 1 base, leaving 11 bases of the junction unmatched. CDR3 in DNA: TGTGCCAGCAGTTTATTCGGACAGGGGATCGGCGGGAATCAGCCCCAGCATTTT. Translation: CASSLFGQGIGGNQPQHF.

The CDR3: CASISENGGYTF. The CDR3 DNA follows: TGTGCCAGCATTTCGGAGAATGGTGGCTACACCTTC. The chain uses TRBV28 and TRBJ1-2; D call uncertain. V lost 7 bases to trimming and J lost 7 bases, with 13 bases between them. The germline V gene has CDR1 MDHEN and CDR2 SYDVKM. This CDR3 comprises 12 residues.